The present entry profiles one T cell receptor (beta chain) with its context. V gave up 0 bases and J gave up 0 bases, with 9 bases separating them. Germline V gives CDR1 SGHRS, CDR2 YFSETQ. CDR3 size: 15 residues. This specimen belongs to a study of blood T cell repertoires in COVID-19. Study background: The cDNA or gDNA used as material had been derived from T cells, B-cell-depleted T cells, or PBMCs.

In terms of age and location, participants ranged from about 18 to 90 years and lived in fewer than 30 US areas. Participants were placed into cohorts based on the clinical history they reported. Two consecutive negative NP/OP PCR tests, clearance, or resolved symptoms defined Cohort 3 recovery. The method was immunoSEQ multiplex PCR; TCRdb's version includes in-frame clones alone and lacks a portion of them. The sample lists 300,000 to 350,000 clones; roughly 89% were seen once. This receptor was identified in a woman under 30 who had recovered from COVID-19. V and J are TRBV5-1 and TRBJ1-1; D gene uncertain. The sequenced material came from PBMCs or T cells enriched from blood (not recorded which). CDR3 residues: CASSLARALNTEAFF. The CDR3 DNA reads TGCGCCAGCAGCTTGGCGAGGGCATTGAACACTGAAGCTTTCTTT.